This paragraph reports one T cell receptor (beta chain). No antigen is known for it. This sample was taken from a study of graft-versus-host responses after intestinal transplantation. For the study at large: Recipients received multivisceral, liver-intestinal, or isolated intestinal transplants. Uniformly, recipients were administered anti-thymocyte globulin induction with subsequent tacrolimus and steroids for approximately 3 years.

The method was immunoSEQ multiplex PCR; TCRdb's version includes in-frame clones alone and lacks a portion of them. In the table there are about 100,000 clones, about 88% of which are singletons. Study-level points and caveats: Individuals who had graft-donor T cell macrochimerism had allografts that showed high graft-versus-host to host-versus-graft clonal ratios. GvH clones were identified in recipient marrow, with some first appearing in ileum or blood.

This specimen was unstimulated CD4+ T cells sorted from spleen or lymph node cells, taken before transplant. This clonotype was obtained from a human donor who was the organ donor for an intestinal transplant.

For the CDR3, the DNA is TGTGCCTGGAGTGCCGACAGGGGGCTTCAGCCCCAGCATTTT. Translation gives CAWSADRGLQPQHF. The chain uses TRBV30 and TRBJ1-5, with TRBD1 matching over 10 bases. V lost 1 base to trimming and J lost 6 bases; unmatched junction nucleotides: 3. The germline V gene has CDR1 GTSNPN and CDR2 SVGIG (reference sequence). The CDR3 runs 14 residues.